These T cell receptor beta chains were read from a single sample in a study of blood T cell repertoires in COVID-19. TCRdb's copy holds only in-frame clones and misses some; the assay was immunoSEQ multiplex PCR. The sample has fewer than 350,000 clones, about nine tenths seen once; the top ten hold approximately 1%. The sequencing sample was made of PBMCs or T cells enriched from blood (not recorded which). These receptors came from a woman aged 30 to 39 who had been exposed to COVID-19. Both conserved end residues are part of each CDR3. A D gene is named only where the DNA matches it firmly. Some rows have no size entry. The others give once, few or many, or a class for an expanded clone.

TRBV10-3	-	-	TRBJ1-3	14	CATGETTSGNTIYF	TGTGCCACCGGGGAAACCACCTCTGGAAACACCATATATTTT
TRBV19	-	few	TRBJ1-1	15	CASSNGSPGNTEAFF	TGTGCCAGTAGTAACGGTTCGCCGGGGAACACTGAAGCTTTCTTT
TRBV5-1	-	-	TRBJ2-6	15	CASTGTATGANVLTF	TGCGCCAGCACAGGAACTGCAACTGGGGCCAACGTCCTGACTTTC
TRBV27	TRBD1	-	TRBJ1-5	15	CASSPGGRGNQPQHF	TGTGCCAGCAGTCCAGGGGGGCGCGGCAATCAGCCCCAGCATTTT
TRBV13	TRBD2	-	TRBJ2-3	15	CASSSTSGLTDTQYF	TGTGCCAGCAGCTCGACTAGCGGGCTCACAGATACGCAGTATTTT
TRBV30	-	-	TRBJ1-6	16	CAWSPDFGGAESPLHF	TGTGCCTGGAGCCCGGATTTCGGGGGGGCAGAGTCACCCCTCCACTTT
TRBV4-1	-	few	TRBJ1-1	17	CASSQGLLQGGETEAFF	TGCGCCAGCAGCCAAGGTTTACTACAGGGTGGAGAGACTGAAGCTTTCTTT
TRBV19	TRBD2	-	TRBJ2-1	16	CASTPLAGFAYNEQFF	TGTGCCAGTACTCCACTAGCGGGATTTGCCTACAATGAGCAGTTCTTC
TRBV10-3	TRBD2	-	TRBJ2-1	16	CAIQTSGRAWGNEQFF	TGTGCCATCCAGACTAGCGGGAGGGCCTGGGGCAATGAGCAGTTCTTC
TRBV2	-	-	TRBJ1-1	15	CASKARNGLNTEAFF	TGTGCCAGCAAGGCTAGGAATGGCCTAAACACTGAAGCTTTCTTT
TRBV11-2	-	-	TRBJ1-5	13	CASSLTLAQPQHF	TGTGCCAGCAGCTTGACGCTAGCTCAGCCCCAGCATTTT
TRBV28	TRBD2	-	TRBJ2-5	17	CASSLMFGTSGQETQYF	TGTGCCAGCAGTTTGATGTTCGGGACTAGCGGACAAGAGACCCAGTACTTC
TRBV18	-	once	TRBJ1-1	15	CASASRQEMNTEAFF	TGTGCCAGCGCCTCTAGACAGGAGATGAACACTGAAGCTTTCTTT
TRBV10-1	TRBD1	-	TRBJ2-7	14	CASSSRQGAVEQYF	TGCGCCAGCAGTTCCAGACAGGGGGCTGTCGAGCAGTACTTC
TRBV14	-	-	TRBJ1-2	13	CASSQDLSYGYTF	TGTGCCAGCAGCCAAGATCTGAGCTATGGCTACACCTTC
TRBV6-1	-	-	TRBJ2-3	14	CASSEEGGTDTQYF	TGTGCCAGCAGTGAAGAGGGGGGCACAGATACGCAGTATTTT
TRBV27	TRBD1	once	TRBJ2-7	14	CASSFRDRGNEQYF	TGTGCCAGCAGTTTCCGGGACAGGGGTAACGAGCAGTACTTC
TRBV12-5	TRBD2	-	TRBJ2-3	17	CASGLQSRAGGTDTQYF	TGTGCTAGTGGTTTGCAATCGAGAGCGGGAGGCACAGATACGCAGTATTTT
TRBV29-1	TRBD2	-	TRBJ2-7	13	CSVRGGSSYEQYF	TGCAGCGTGAGGGGCGGGAGCTCCTACGAGCAGTACTTC
TRBV6-5	-	-	TRBJ1-1	14	CASRRRDLNTEAFF	TGTGCCAGCAGGCGGCGGGACTTGAACACTGAAGCTTTCTTT
TRBV7-8	TRBD1	-	TRBJ1-1	17	CASSLGRGQVLNTEAFF	TGTGCCAGCAGCTTAGGGCGGGGACAGGTTTTGAACACTGAAGCTTTCTTT
TRBV13	-	-	TRBJ2-1	17	CASSFLDSPSSYNEQFF	TGTGCCAGCAGCTTTCTGGACTCTCCGAGCTCCTACAATGAGCAGTTCTTC
TRBV29-1	-	-	TRBJ1-1	13	CSVAPSTDTEAFF	TGCAGCGTTGCACCAAGCACGGACACTGAAGCTTTCTTT
TRBV19	TRBD1	-	TRBJ1-2	14	CASSLRTGSYGYTF	TGTGCCAGTAGTCTTCGGACAGGCAGCTATGGCTACACCTTC
TRBV19	TRBD2	-	TRBJ2-1	16	CASLPGLGSGNNEQFF	TGTGCCAGTCTTCCGGGACTAGGGTCGGGAAACAATGAGCAGTTCTTC
TRBV24-1	TRBD2	-	TRBJ2-5	16	CATRSGTSSLQETQYF	TGTGCCACCAGATCCGGGACTAGCAGCCTTCAAGAGACCCAGTACTTC
TRBV7-9	-	once	TRBJ1-5	13	CASSLTRGQPQHF	TGTGCCAGCAGCCTAACCCGGGGACAGCCCCAGCATTTT
TRBV6-5	TRBD1	-	TRBJ1-5	15	CASSPGQGGVEPQHF	TGTGCCAGCAGCCCGGGACAGGGGGGAGTTGAGCCCCAGCATTTT
TRBV5-1	-	-	TRBJ1-1	14	CASSLTGGNTEAFF	TGCGCCAGCAGCTTGACTGGAGGGAACACTGAAGCTTTCTTT
TRBV21-1	-	-	TRBJ2-7	17	CASSPEVRSRDYYEQYF	TGTGCCAGCAGCCCCGAGGTAAGGTCGCGAGATTACTACGAGCAGTACTTC
TRBV29-1	-	-	TRBJ1-2	14	CSVEDPHRAPGYTF	TGCAGCGTTGAAGATCCCCACAGGGCGCCTGGCTACACCTTC
TRBV10-3	-	-	TRBJ1-4	17	CAISDRGRVATNEKLFF	TGTGCCATCAGTGACAGGGGACGAGTTGCAACTAATGAAAAACTGTTTTTT
TRBV15	TRBD2	once	TRBJ2-7	14	CATSGTSGSYEQYF	TGTGCCACCTCCGGGACTAGCGGCTCCTACGAGCAGTACTTC
TRBV5-1	TRBD1	-	TRBJ2-2	20	CASSLVDRGPGPKNTGELFF	TGCGCCAGCAGCTTGGTGGACAGGGGGCCAGGTCCCAAGAACACCGGGGAGCTGTTTTTT
TRBV11-3	-	-	TRBJ1-6	16	CASSLFGVLSESPLHF	TGTGCCAGCAGCTTATTCGGGGTCCTGTCTGAATCACCCCTCCACTTT
TRBV19	TRBD1	-	TRBJ1-2	15	CASSPLDRPNYGYTF	TGTGCCAGTAGTCCTTTGGACAGGCCCAACTATGGCTACACCTTC
TRBV13	TRBD1	-	TRBJ1-2	15	CASSYYRGLFYGYTF	TGTGCCAGCAGCTACTACAGGGGGCTTTTCTATGGCTACACCTTC
TRBV7-8	-	-	TRBJ2-5	15	CASSLDVGGQETQYF	TGTGCCAGCAGCTTAGACGTTGGGGGGCAAGAGACCCAGTACTTC
TRBV5-1	-	-	TRBJ2-7	14	CASSSEELSGEQYF	TGCGCCAGCAGCTCGGAGGAGCTCTCGGGCGAGCAGTACTTC
TRBV29-1	-	once	TRBJ1-1	13	CSVEGRQNTEAFF	TGCAGCGTTGAGGGGAGACAGAACACTGAAGCTTTCTTT
TRBV23-1	-	-	TRBJ2-7	17	CASSQSAKDRYVNEQYF	TGCGCCAGCAGTCAATCGGCCAAGGACAGATATGTAAACGAGCAGTACTTC
TRBV7-6	-	-	TRBJ2-1	19	CASSLTPRGSSGSYNEQFF	TGTGCCAGCAGCTTAACCCCTCGGGGGAGTAGCGGCTCCTACAATGAGCAGTTCTTC
TRBV7-3	TRBD1	-	TRBJ1-1	17	CASSPSGGPEMNTEAFF	TGTGCCAGCAGCCCTTCAGGGGGCCCGGAGATGAACACTGAAGCTTTCTTT
TRBV9	TRBD1	-	TRBJ1-2	14	CASSQGQTNYGYTF	TGTGCCAGCTCCCAGGGACAGACCAACTATGGCTACACCTTC
TRBV19	-	-	TRBJ2-2	14	CASSISGFNGELFF	TGTGCCAGTAGTATTTCAGGGTTCAACGGGGAGCTGTTTTTT
TRBV28	TRBD2	-	TRBJ2-3	16	CASRPQGAGGADTQYF	TGTGCCAGCAGACCGCAGGGAGCGGGAGGGGCAGATACGCAGTATTTT
TRBV30	TRBD2	-	TRBJ2-7	15	CAWSAGAGGNHEQYF	TGTGCCTGGAGTGCCGGGGCGGGAGGGAACCACGAGCAGTACTTC
TRBV6-5	TRBD2	-	TRBJ2-5	16	CASSYPGTSGRETQYF	TGTGCCAGCAGTTACCCGGGGACTAGCGGGAGAGAGACCCAGTACTTC